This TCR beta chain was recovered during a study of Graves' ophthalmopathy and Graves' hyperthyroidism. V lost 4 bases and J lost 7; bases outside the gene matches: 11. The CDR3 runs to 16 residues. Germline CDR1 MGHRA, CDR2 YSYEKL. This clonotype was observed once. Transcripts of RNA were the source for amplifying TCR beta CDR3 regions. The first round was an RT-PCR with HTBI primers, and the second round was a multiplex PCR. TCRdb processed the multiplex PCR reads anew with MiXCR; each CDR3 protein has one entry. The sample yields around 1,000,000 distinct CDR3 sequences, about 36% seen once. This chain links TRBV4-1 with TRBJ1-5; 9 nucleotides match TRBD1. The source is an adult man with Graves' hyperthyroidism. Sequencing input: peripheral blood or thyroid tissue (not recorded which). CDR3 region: CASSPYPGQGQQPQHF. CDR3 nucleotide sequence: TGCGCCAGCAGCCCTTACCCGGGACAGGGTCAACAGCCCCAGCATTTT.